The T cell receptor (beta chain) described here comes from a study of blood T cells in healthy people across ages. Study-level findings and limits: Greater diversity and more naive CD4+ cells were seen in long-lived donors than in aged donors.

The CDR3 contains 13 residues. Trimming left V 0 bases short and J 11 bases short, with 15 bases between. Germline V gene lookup returns CDR1 SGHKS and CDR2 YYEKEE (reference sequence). Concerning this clonotype: Its antigen is unidentified.

Drawing of peripheral blood yielded ten milliliters from each donor. The use of a sample-barcoded 5' primer and a J-beta primer mix characterized a second PCR of roughly 6 to 11 cycles. Each sample yielded at least 2.5 million CDR3-containing paired-end reads. From the 5' RACE reads, TCRdb called clonotypes with MiXCR, one entry per CDR3 protein. This sample has about 1.8 million distinct CDR3 sequences, with roughly 49% found just once. This clonotype was sampled from a woman in her forties in good health. The sequenced sample was blood. V is TRBV5-5 and J is TRBJ2-7; D possibly corresponds to TRBD1 (6 bases). This CDR3 is CASSLALTGKEYF. DNA of the CDR3: TGTGCCAGCAGCTTGGCCTTAACAGGGAAAGAGTACTTC.